The rows below give T cell receptor beta chains drawn from one sample of a study of response to subunit inactivated influenza vaccine. TCRdb itself ran the RT-PCR reads through MiXCR, one entry per CDR3 protein. Among 750,000 to 850,000 distinct CDR3 sequences, about 18% were seen once, and the ten largest hold around 9.9%. The sequences come from PBMCs from blood, collected roughly 5 days after vaccination. These receptors all come from a man aged 50-59 years who received an inactivated influenza vaccine. Both conserved end residues are part of each CDR3. The D gene is left open where the match is weak. Clone size is shown for a subset of rows, as once, few, many or a class of expanded clone.

abundance	j_gene	v_gene	d_gene	CDR3nt	CDR3aa
-	TRBJ1-5	TRBV12-3/TRBV12-4	-	TGTGCCAGCAGTCTTACAGGGATAGCGCAGCCCCAGCATTTT	CASSLTGIAQPQHF
once	TRBJ1-4	TRBV14	-	TGTGCCAGCAGCGAGAACCGGGGCTGGACAACTAATGAAAAACTGTTTTTT	CASSENRGWTTNEKLFF
few	TRBJ2-1	TRBV10-3	TRBD2	TGTGCCATCAGTACAGGACTAGCGGGAGTCAATGAGCAGTTCTTC	CAISTGLAGVNEQFF
-	TRBJ2-1	TRBV5-6	TRBD2	TGTGCCAGCAGCTTGGCAGACACTTGGGGCAAAAAGCGGGAGGGCCACAATGAGCAGTTCTTC	CASSLADTWGKKREGHNEQFF
-	TRBJ2-3	TRBV3-1	TRBD2	TGTGCCAGCAGTCTTCCAGCGGGGGGGTCAGATACGCAGTATTTT	CASSLPAGGSDTQYF
-	TRBJ2-7	TRBV7-2	TRBD1	TGTGCCAGCAGCTTCTCACAGGGGGCTGGGGAGCAGTACTTC	CASSFSQGAGEQYF
medium-sized	TRBJ2-3	TRBV12-3/TRBV12-4	TRBD2	TGTGCCAGCAGTTCACGGCGGGAGGTAACAGATACGCAGTATTTT	CASSSRREVTDTQYF
few	TRBJ2-3	TRBV4-3	TRBD1	TGCGCCAGCAGCCAGGAGGTGCGGGACAGGGGCGGCACAGATACGCAGTATTTT	CASSQEVRDRGGTDTQYF
-	TRBJ2-3	TRBV4-3	-	TGCGCCAGCAGCCAAGACAGTTTCAGCACAGATACGCAGTATTTT	CASSQDSFSTDTQYF
few	TRBJ1-2	TRBV7-2	-	TGTGCCAGCAGCTTAATAGGCGGCAGGGGTTATAACTATGGCTACACCTTC	CASSLIGGRGYNYGYTF
-	TRBJ2-2	TRBV12-3/TRBV12-4	-	TGTGCCAGCAGCCCTGTTGGGGGCAGCACCGGGGAGCTGTTTTTT	CASSPVGGSTGELFF
few	TRBJ1-1	TRBV12-3/TRBV12-4	TRBD1	TGTGCCAGCAGTCCAGGGGGATTATTTGAAGCTTTCTTT	CASSPGGLFEAFF
many	TRBJ2-2	TRBV12-3/TRBV12-4	-	TGTGCCAGCAGTACCCCCTACCCACAGAACACCGGGGAGCTGTTTTTT	CASSTPYPQNTGELFF
-	TRBJ2-7	TRBV4-2	TRBD2	TGTGCCAGCAGACAAGATCGCGGGGGGGGGTACGAGCAGTACTTC	CASRQDRGGGYEQYF
few	TRBJ2-3	TRBV5-1	TRBD2	TGCGCCAGCAGCCCGAGTCTAGCGGGGGGAAGCGATACGCAGTATTTT	CASSPSLAGGSDTQYF
-	TRBJ1-2	TRBV4-3	-	TGCGCCAGCAGCCAAGATGAGTACAGGCTCCCGCCGTGGTACACCTTC	CASSQDEYRLPPWYTF
-	TRBJ1-5	TRBV29-1	TRBD1	TGCAGCGTGGGACAGGGCCGCAATCAGCCCCAGCATTTT	CSVGQGRNQPQHF
-	TRBJ2-1	TRBV7-3	-	TGTGCCAGCAGCTTGGACTGGGGAAATGAGCAGTTCTTC	CASSLDWGNEQFF
few	TRBJ2-3	TRBV29-1	-	TGCAGCGTTGAAGGGGACACGACGGGGGGAACAGATACGCAGTATTTT	CSVEGDTTGGTDTQYF
few	TRBJ2-1	TRBV29-1	-	TGCAGCGTTGAAGCTGGGTTGCTATTTGGGCAGTTCTTC	CSVEAGLLFGQFF
-	TRBJ2-3	TRBV7-2	-	TGTGCCAGCAGCTTAGGTCTAGGCTTTTCAGATACGCAGTATTTT	CASSLGLGFSDTQYF
-	TRBJ2-1	TRBV5-4	TRBD2	TGTGCCAGCAGCTTGATTGGGAGGCTAGCGGGGGGAAACTCCTACAATGAGCAGTTCTTC	CASSLIGRLAGGNSYNEQFF
-	TRBJ2-1	TRBV7-2	-	TGTGCCAGCAGCTTATACGTCAGTGAGCAGTTCTTC	CASSLYVSEQFF
-	TRBJ2-7	TRBV4-3	-	TGCGCCAGCAGCCAAGATCACGGACAGCTATCCTACGAGCAGTACTTC	CASSQDHGQLSYEQYF
few	TRBJ2-1	TRBV7-9	TRBD2	TGTGCCAGCAGCTTGTCAGATCTCCTAGCGGGAGGCTTATTCTTC	CASSLSDLLAGGLFF
few	TRBJ2-5	TRBV24-1	-	TGTGCCACCAGTGATTTCCACAGATCCGGGCAAGAGACCCAGTACTTC	CATSDFHRSGQETQYF
few	TRBJ2-1	TRBV3-1	TRBD2	TGTGCCAGCAGCCTGACTAGCCGCGAGCAGTTCTTC	CASSLTSREQFF
few	TRBJ2-2	TRBV25-1	TRBD2	TGTGCCAGCAGTGAAGGGGGGACTAGCGGGGAGCTGTTTTTT	CASSEGGTSGELFF
few	TRBJ2-3	TRBV6-4	TRBD2	TGTGCCAGCAGTGATTTTGGCGGACTAGCCCCAGATACGCAGTATTTT	CASSDFGGLAPDTQYF
-	TRBJ1-6	TRBV12-3/TRBV12-4	-	TGTGCCAGCAGTTTAGATGGTTTGCAGGGGATCACTTATAATTCACCCCTCCACTTT	CASSLDGLQGITYNSPLHF
-	TRBJ2-7	TRBV5-1	-	TGCGCCAGCAGCCCGGGGGGACAGGCCTACGAGCAGTACTTC	CASSPGGQAYEQYF
few	TRBJ2-5	TRBV7-2	-	TGTGCCAGCAGCGTCAGTGTTTTAGAGACCCAGTACTTC	CASSVSVLETQYF
few	TRBJ2-5	TRBV7-2	TRBD2	TGTGCCAGCAGCACGGGGACTAGCGGGACCCAGTACTTC	CASSTGTSGTQYF
many	TRBJ2-3	TRBV12-3/TRBV12-4	-	TGTGCCAGCAGTTTTGGAGCGTTAGATACGCAGTATTTT	CASSFGALDTQYF
-	TRBJ2-7	TRBV4-2	-	TGTGCCAGCAGCCAAGTACTACCCCTCGGATTTTCCTACGAGCAGTACTTC	CASSQVLPLGFSYEQYF
-	TRBJ2-1	TRBV4-3	TRBD1	TGCGCCAGCAGCGGACAGGGGACTATACTTTACAATGAGCAGTTCTTC	CASSGQGTILYNEQFF
-	TRBJ2-3	TRBV20-1	-	TGCAGTGCCATAGCACGTGGACAGGGAGGGCCAGATACGCAGTATTTT	CSAIARGQGGPDTQYF
-	TRBJ2-5	TRBV7-2	-	TGTGCCAGCACCGCTCACCGGAGGCAAGAGACCCAGTACTTC	CASTAHRRQETQYF
-	TRBJ2-3	TRBV4-3	-	TGCGCCAGCAGCCAAGATCATAACTTCTATACGCAGTATTTT	CASSQDHNFYTQYF
-	TRBJ1-2	TRBV20-1	-	TGCAGTGCCGTAGACATCGATGGCTACACCTTC	CSAVDIDGYTF
-	TRBJ1-1	TRBV10-3	-	TGTGCCATCAGTGAGTCGATAGGCCTGACTCGGACGGCTGAAGCTTTCTTT	CAISESIGLTRTAEAFF
-	TRBJ1-6	TRBV4-3	-	TGCGCCAGCAGCCAAGATACGGGGGGCGGGTCACCCCTCCACTTT	CASSQDTGGGSPLHF
few	TRBJ2-7	TRBV29-1	TRBD1	TGCAGCGTCGTACTCGTGGACAGGGCTCGCGAGCAGTACTTC	CSVVLVDRAREQYF
few	TRBJ2-1	TRBV24-1	-	TGTGCCACCAGCCCACAGGGCCCCAGTGAAAATGAGCAGTTCTTC	CATSPQGPSENEQFF
few	TRBJ2-7	TRBV29-1	TRBD1	TGCAGCGTTGAATTTAGGGACAGGGGCTTCGAGCAGTACTTC	CSVEFRDRGFEQYF
-	TRBJ1-5	TRBV4-2	-	TGTGCCAGCAGCGAAGGCAGGGCTAACAATCAGCCCCAGCATTTT	CASSEGRANNQPQHF
-	TRBJ2-5	TRBV5-6	-	TGTGCCAGCAGCTTGCTCCAGGGTGGCGAGACCCAGTACTTC	CASSLLQGGETQYF
-	TRBJ2-3	TRBV5-1	-	TGCGCCAGCAGCCCGGATCGTTCAGATACGCAGTATTTT	CASSPDRSDTQYF
few	TRBJ1-4	TRBV20-1	-	TGCAGTGCTAGACCCGGGGGGGGGAAACTGTTTTTT	CSARPGGGKLFF
-	TRBJ2-7	TRBV29-1	TRBD1	TGCAGCGTCAACAGGGGTTTGGCCGAGCAGTACTTC	CSVNRGLAEQYF
-	TRBJ2-1	TRBV5-1	-	TGCGCCAGCACTTTGGGGTCTCTGAGCTCCTACAATGAGCAGTTCTTC	CASTLGSLSSYNEQFF
few	TRBJ2-1	TRBV20-1	TRBD1	TGCAGTGCTAGAGATGGCCGTGGGACAGTGTACAATGAGCAGTTCTTC	CSARDGRGTVYNEQFF
-	TRBJ2-2	TRBV5-1	-	TGCGCCAGCACTCCACGCATAACGGACGGGGAGCTGTTTTTT	CASTPRITDGELFF
-	TRBJ2-7	TRBV20-1	-	TGCAGTGCTAGAGATCCGAGACTAGCCTACGAGCAGTACTTC	CSARDPRLAYEQYF